This paragraph covers one T cell receptor (beta chain) sequence. Its antigen specificity is not known. No clone much larger than this one lies a single base away; base qualities are absent. For TCR beta library preparation, roughly 2 micrograms of genomic DNA were extracted from the cryopreserved PBMCs. Longitudinal blood samples from CLL patients on ibrutinib monotherapy underwent high-throughput TCR beta sequencing. Patients were enrolled in a phase 2 open-label single-center ibrutinib monotherapy trial. The goal of deep resolution MiSeq sequencing was a depth between 1 in 1 million and 1 in 200,000 T cells, and coverage averaged 10x per clonotype. TCR beta libraries were generated with the immunoSEQ hsTCRB Kit. The paper's processing steps were these. Data were analyzed with ImmunoSEQ Data Assistant and ImmunoSEQ Analyzer, with V, D and J genes assigned per IMGT definitions. Clonality, which ranges from 0 to 1, was calculated as one minus the normalized Shannon entropy of productive rearrangement frequencies. Only overrepresented clonotypes making up at least 0.05% of each patient's repertoire were included in the public clonotype analysis. Approximately 14 age-matched healthy donor repertoires from immuneACCESS were used as controls for clonality. The clones in this table, taken by TCRdb from immuneACCESS, are in-frame only. Not every clone is retained; where verified, under half of the shortfall comes from an unresolved V gene, and the cause of the rest is unknown. That table furnishes V, J and clone size, whereas the DNA furnished D and trimming. This sample comprises hundreds of thousands of clones, 70% to 80% of them detected only once. 5.5% to 8% of the sample rests with the top ten.

The data derive from a study of cytotoxic CD8 clonotypes in ibrutinib-treated CLL (dated by TCRdb to the early 2020s). As for the study more broadly: In this cohort, about 16 patients were treatment-naive and approximately 10 were relapsed/refractory, while fewer than 18 had unmutated IGHV. Partial responses were observed in about 25 patients and complete responses in 2; after a median follow-up of 68 months, remission was maintained in around 14 patients and progression was observed in approximately twelve. The response samples were drawn at a median of roughly twelve months into treatment, with a range of about 6 to 36 months. An average of 255,043 productive templates and tens of thousands of productive rearrangements was obtained per sample. Longitudinal samples were available for about 30% of the 86 trial participants. Cryopreserved peripheral blood mononuclear cells were obtained prior to treatment, at the time of response, and at either disease progression or sustained remission. The full study reports these points: Clonality increased at ibrutinib response, stayed stable in sustained remission, and fell back toward baseline at progression. Public clonotypes were rare and either shrank or stayed stable during treatment, and the rise in clonality at ibrutinib response reflected expansion of private clonotypes. Baseline clonality was found to be higher than that of age-matched healthy donors and was strongly correlated with circulating CD8+ T-cell counts. Lymph node repertoires were not examined, and the timing of sampling was not matched between patients in sustained remission and those whose disease progressed.

CDR1 and CDR2 (SGHRS, YFSETQ) derive from the germline V gene. Cut back by 3 bases and 7 bases, the V and J ends lie 13 bases apart. Its CDR3 holds 13 amino acids, cysteine through phenylalanine. Only the CDR3 part of the read is kept: 39 bases, read in frame from the first base. The TCR sequence derives from a human donor with chronic lymphocytic leukemia. The rearrangement joined TRBV5-1 to TRBJ1-2; TRBD1 is a possible D gene, resting on 5 matching bases. The starting material was PBMCs, obtained before ibrutinib treatment. Here is the DNA: TGCGCCAGCAGCTGGGACTACTCCAGTGGCTACACCTTC. This is translated as CASSWDYSSGYTF.